This TCR beta chain was documented in a study of a mutant IDH1 vaccine in newly diagnosed glioma. On the study more broadly: Treated patients comprised 62.5% males and 37.5% females, mean age roughly 43 years. Week 35 was assigned to visit V12, and week 47 was assigned to visit V13. General observations from the study: Whatever changes occurred in top peripheral T cell clonotypes seemed unrelated to pseudoprogression.

In regard to this clone: Its antigen remains unknown.

The method was immunoSEQ multiplex PCR; TCRdb's version includes in-frame clones alone and lacks a portion of them. The sample holds 35,000 to 40,000 clones, roughly 70% seen once. Time point described: week 47, end of study. Mutant IDH1 20-mer peptide, at 300 ug, made up each vaccine dose, with topical imiquimod. The study gave patients eight vaccinations in weeks 1, 3, 5, 7, 11, 15, 19, 23. The germline CDR1 and CDR2 sequences are LGHNT and FRNRAP. The junction had 14 bases not matched to a gene; V was cut back by 0 bases and J by 7 bases. The CDR3 sequence is 19 residues long. The source was PBMCs, collected from a glioma patient whose treatment included an IDH1 peptide vaccine. The receptor was isolated from a man between 35 and 55 years old with glioma. The chain combines TRBV12-5 with TRBJ1-5; 11 bases fit TRBD1. CDR3 DNA: TGTGCTAGTGGTTTGGTACGAGGACAGGGGGCGCAAAGCAGGCAGCCCCAGCATTTT. Translated, it gives CASGLVRGQGAQSRQPQHF.